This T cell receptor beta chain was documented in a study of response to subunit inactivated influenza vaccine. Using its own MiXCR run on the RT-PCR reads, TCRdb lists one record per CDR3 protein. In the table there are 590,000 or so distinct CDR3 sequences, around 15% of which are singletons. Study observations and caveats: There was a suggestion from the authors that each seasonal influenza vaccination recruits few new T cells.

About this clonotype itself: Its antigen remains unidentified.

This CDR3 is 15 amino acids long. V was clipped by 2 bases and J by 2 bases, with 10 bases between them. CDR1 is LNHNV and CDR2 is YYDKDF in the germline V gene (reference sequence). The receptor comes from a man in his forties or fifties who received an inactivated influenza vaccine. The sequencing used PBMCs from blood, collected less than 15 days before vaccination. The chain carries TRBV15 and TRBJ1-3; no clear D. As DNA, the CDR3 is TGTGCCACCAGCAGAACGGAGGCCCCTGGAAACACCATATATTTT. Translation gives CATSRTEAPGNTIYF.